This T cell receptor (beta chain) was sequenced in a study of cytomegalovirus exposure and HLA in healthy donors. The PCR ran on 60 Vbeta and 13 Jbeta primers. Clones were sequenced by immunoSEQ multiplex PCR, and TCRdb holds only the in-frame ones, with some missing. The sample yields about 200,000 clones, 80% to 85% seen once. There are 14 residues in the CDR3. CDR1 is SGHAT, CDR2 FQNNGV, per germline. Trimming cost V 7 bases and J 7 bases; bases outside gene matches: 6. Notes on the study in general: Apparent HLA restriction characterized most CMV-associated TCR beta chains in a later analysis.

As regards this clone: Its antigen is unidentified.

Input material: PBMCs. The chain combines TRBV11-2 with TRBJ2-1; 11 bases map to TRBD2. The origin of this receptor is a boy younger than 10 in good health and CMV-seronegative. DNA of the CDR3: TGTGCCAGCACCAGAGGGACTAGCGGTAATGAGCAGTTCTTC. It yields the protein CASTRGTSGNEQFF.